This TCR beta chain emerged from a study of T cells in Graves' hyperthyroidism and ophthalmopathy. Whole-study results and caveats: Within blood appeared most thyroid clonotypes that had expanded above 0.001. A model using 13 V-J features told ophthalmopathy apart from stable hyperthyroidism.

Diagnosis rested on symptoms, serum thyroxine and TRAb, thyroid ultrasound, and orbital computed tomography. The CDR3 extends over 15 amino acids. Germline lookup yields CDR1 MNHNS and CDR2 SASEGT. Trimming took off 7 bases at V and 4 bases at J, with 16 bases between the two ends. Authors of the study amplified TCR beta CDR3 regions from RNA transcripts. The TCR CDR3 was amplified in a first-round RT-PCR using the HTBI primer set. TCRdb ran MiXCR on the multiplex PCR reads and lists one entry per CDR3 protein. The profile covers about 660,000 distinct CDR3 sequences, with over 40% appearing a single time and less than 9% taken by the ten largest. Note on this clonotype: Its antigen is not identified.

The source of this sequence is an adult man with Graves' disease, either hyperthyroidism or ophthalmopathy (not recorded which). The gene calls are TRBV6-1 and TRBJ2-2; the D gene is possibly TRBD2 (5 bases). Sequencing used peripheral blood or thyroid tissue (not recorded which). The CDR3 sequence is CASTERELGTGELFF. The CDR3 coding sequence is TGTGCCAGCACCGAAAGGGAGCTGGGCACCGGGGAGCTGTTTTTT.